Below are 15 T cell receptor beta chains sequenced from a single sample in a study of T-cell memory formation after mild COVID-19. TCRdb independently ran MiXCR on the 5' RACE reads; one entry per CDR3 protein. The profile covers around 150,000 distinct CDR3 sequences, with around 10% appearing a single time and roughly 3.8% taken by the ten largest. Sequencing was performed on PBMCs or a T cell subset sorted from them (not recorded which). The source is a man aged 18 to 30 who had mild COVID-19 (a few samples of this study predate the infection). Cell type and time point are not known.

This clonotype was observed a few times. Here the CDR3 DNA reads TGCGCCAGCAGCTTGGCTGGGTTCAGGACCCAGTACTTC. It yields the protein CASSLAGFRTQYF. The chain couples TRBV5-1 to TRBJ2-5; no reliable D call. CDR1 and CDR2 from the germline V gene are SGHRS and YFSETQ. CDR3 length equals 13 residues. V was shortened by 0 bases and J by 7 bases, with 10 bases between the two germline ends.

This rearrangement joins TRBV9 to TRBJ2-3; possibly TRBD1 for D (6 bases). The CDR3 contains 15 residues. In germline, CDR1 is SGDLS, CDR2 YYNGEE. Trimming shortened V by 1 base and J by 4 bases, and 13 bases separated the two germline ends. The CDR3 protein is CASSVQGSLPDTQYF. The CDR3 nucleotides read TGTGCCAGCAGCGTACAGGGGTCCCTCCCAGATACGCAGTATTTT.

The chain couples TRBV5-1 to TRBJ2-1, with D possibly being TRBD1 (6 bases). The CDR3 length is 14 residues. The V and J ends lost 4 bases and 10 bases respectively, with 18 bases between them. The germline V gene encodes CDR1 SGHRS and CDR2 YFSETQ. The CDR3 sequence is CASSLPTGYEEQFF. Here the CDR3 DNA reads TGCGCCAGCAGCCTCCCTACAGGGTACGAAGAGCAGTTCTTC.

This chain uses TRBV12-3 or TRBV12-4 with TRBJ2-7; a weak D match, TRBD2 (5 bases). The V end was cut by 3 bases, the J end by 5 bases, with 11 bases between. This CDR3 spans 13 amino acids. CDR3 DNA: TGTGCCAGCAGTTTCGAAGTAGCGCACGAGCAGTACTTC. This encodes CASSFEVAHEQYF.

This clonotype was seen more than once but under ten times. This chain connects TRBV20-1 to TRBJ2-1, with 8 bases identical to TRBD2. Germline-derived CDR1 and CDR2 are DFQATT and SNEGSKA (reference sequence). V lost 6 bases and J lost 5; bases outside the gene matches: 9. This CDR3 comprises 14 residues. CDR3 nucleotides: TGCAGTGCAGAGACTAGCGTAGGGAACAATGAGCAGTTCTTC. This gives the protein CSAETSVGNNEQFF.

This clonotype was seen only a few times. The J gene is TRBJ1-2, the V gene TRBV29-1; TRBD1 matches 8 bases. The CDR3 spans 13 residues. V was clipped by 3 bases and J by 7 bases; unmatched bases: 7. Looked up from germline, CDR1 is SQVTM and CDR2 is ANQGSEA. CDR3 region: CSVDAGQGRGYTF. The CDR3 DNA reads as TGCAGCGTTGACGCCGGACAGGGTCGTGGCTACACCTTC.

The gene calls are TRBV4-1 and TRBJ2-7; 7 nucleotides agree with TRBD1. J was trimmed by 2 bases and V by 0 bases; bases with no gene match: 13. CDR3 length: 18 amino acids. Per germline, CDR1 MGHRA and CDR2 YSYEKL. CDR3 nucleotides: TGCGCCAGCAGCCAAGAAAGGGGATTGACAGGGTGGACCTACGAGCAGTACTTC. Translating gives CASSQERGLTGWTYEQYF.

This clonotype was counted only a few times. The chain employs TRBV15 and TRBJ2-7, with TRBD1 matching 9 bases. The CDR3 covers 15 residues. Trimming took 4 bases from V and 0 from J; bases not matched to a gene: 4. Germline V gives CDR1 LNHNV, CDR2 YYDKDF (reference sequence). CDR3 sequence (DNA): TGTGCCACCAGCAAAAGGGACAGGGACTCCTACGAGCAGTACGTC. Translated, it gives CATSKRDRDSYEQYV.

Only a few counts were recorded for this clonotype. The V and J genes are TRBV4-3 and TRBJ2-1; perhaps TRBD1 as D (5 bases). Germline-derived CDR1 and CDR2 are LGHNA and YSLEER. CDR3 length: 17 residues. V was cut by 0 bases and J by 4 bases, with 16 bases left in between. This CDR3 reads CASSQETRQGGYNEQFF. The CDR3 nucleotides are TGCGCCAGCAGCCAAGAAACCCGGCAGGGTGGTTACAATGAGCAGTTCTTC.

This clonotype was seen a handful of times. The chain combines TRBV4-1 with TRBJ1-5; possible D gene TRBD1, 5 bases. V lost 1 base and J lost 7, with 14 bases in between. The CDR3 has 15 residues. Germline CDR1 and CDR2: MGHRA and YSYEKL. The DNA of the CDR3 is TGCGCCAGCAGCCAAGTCCTGCAGGGAAGACAGCCCCAGCATTTT. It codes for CASSQVLQGRQPQHF.

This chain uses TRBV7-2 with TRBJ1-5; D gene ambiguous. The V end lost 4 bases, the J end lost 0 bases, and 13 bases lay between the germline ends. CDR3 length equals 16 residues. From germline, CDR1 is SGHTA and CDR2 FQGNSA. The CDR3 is CASSSTVAYSNQPQHF. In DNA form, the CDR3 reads TGTGCCAGCAGCTCCACAGTAGCATATAGCAATCAGCCCCAGCATTTT. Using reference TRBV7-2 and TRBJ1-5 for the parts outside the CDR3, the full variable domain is GAGVSQSPSNKVTEKGKDVELRCDPISGHTALYWYRQSLGQGLEFLIYFQGNSAPDKSGLPSDRFSAERTGGSVSTLTIQRTQQEDSAVYLCASSSTVAYSNQPQHFGDGTRLSIL.

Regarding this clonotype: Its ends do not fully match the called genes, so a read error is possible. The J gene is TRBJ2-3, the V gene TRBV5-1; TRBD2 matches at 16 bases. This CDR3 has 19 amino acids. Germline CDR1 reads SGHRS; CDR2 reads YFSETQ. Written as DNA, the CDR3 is TGCGCCAGCAGCAAACCCGGGACTAGCGGGGGGGCCTACACAGGTACGCAGTATTTT. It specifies CASSKPGTSGGAYTGTQYF.

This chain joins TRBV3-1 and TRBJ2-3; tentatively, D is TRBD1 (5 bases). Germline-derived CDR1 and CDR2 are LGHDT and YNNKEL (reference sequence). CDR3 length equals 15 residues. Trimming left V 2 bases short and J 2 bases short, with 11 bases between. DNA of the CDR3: TGTGCCAGCAGCCAAAGGGGCGGTATCACAGATACGCAGTATTTT. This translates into CASSQRGGITDTQYF.

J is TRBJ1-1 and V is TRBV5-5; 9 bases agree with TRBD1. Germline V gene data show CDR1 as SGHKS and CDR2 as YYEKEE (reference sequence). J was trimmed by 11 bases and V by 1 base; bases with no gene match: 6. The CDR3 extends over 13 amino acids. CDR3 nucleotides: TGTGCCAGCAGCTTGTCGACCGGACAGGGGGCTTTCTTT. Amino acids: CASSLSTGQGAFF.

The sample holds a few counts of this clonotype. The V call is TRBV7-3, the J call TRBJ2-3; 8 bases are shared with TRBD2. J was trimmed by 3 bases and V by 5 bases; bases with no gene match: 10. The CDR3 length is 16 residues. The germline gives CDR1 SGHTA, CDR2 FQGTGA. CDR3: CASSPNLGGGTDTQYF. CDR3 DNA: TGTGCCAGCAGCCCCAATTTAGGCGGGGGGACAGATACGCAGTATTTT.